This passage covers 20 T cell receptor beta chains from one sample sequenced in a study of T cell responses to AZD1222 COVID-19 vaccine. TCRdb's copy holds only in-frame clones and misses some; the assay was immunoSEQ multiplex PCR. The sample consists of roughly 140,000 clones, 91% of them appearing once. This specimen was peripheral blood, taken on day 0 of AZD1222 vaccination. The source is an adult in good health.

This clone was detected once. The chain is built from TRBV19 and TRBJ2-1, with 9 bases that match TRBD1. The CDR3 runs to 15 residues. V trimming: 7 bases; J trimming: 8 bases; junction bases outside the gene matches: 12. CDR1 and CDR2 (germline): LNHDA, SQIVND (reference sequence). The CDR3 DNA reads TGTGCCAGTACCAAACAGGGGGCAGGGTGGGATGAGCAGTTCTTC. It is translated as CASTKQGAGWDEQFF.

V and J are TRBV19 and TRBJ2-7; D perhaps matches TRBD2 (6 bases). Germline V CDR1 and CDR2: LNHDA, SQIVND (reference sequence). The length of the CDR3 is 15 residues. Trimming took off 4 bases at V and 0 bases at J, with 13 bases between the two ends. CDR3 nucleotide sequence: TGTGCCAGTAGTAAAGTTAGCGGAAACTCCTACGAGCAGTACTTC. Protein sequence: CASSKVSGNSYEQYF.

The chain links TRBV6-5 to TRBJ2-3; 7 bases agree with TRBD1. The CDR3 runs 16 residues. V dropped 2 bases and J dropped 4; count of bases not matched to a gene: 9. Germline assignment: CDR1 MNHEY and CDR2 SVGAGI. The CDR3 DNA is TGTGCCAGCAGTTACGTGGGTGACAGGGATCCAGATACGCAGTATTTT. It yields the protein CASSYVGDRDPDTQYF.

J is TRBJ2-7 and V is TRBV7-6; 10 bases are a match to TRBD2. Germline-derived CDR1 and CDR2 are SGHVS and FNYEAQ. The CDR3 totals 17 residues. Trimming removed 5 bases from V and 2 bases from J; junction bases left unmatched: 12. CDR3: CASSKYPLAGVTYEQYF. CDR3 bases: TGTGCCAGCAGCAAATACCCCCTAGCGGGAGTGACCTACGAGCAGTACTTC.

J is TRBJ2-7 and V is TRBV11-2, with TRBD2 matching 10 bases. The CDR3 has 16 residues. J gave up 3 bases and V 1 base, and 6 bases lay outside the gene matches. Germline V gene data show CDR1 as SGHAT and CDR2 as FQNNGV. This CDR3 is CASSLGFASGSYEQYF. The CDR3 DNA sequence: TGTGCCAGCAGCTTAGGTTTTGCTAGCGGGAGCTACGAGCAGTACTTC.

This chain connects TRBV11-2 to TRBJ1-3; tentatively, D is TRBD1 (6 bases). Deletions cut 2 bases from V and 2 bases from J, with 7 bases between. CDR1 SGHAT and CDR2 FQNNGV come from the germline V gene. The CDR3 contains 14 residues. The CDR3 is CASSLTGPGNTIYF. CDR3 sequence (DNA): TGTGCCAGCAGCTTAACAGGGCCTGGAAACACCATATATTTT.

Written as DNA, the CDR3 is TGTGCCAGCAGCTTAGCCGGAGTTGCGGGGTCCCGATTCTTC. This translates into CASSLAGVAGSRFF. The J gene is TRBJ2-1, the V gene TRBV11-2, with D maybe TRBD2 (6 bases). CDR1 is SGHAT, CDR2 FQNNGV, per germline. The CDR3 runs 14 residues. Trimming pared 1 base from V and 16 bases from J, leaving 20 bases between.

The chain employs TRBV27 and TRBJ1-2; the D gene is possibly TRBD1 (6 bases). The CDR3 extends over 13 amino acids. CDR1 is MNHEY, CDR2 SMNVEV, per germline (reference sequence). Trimming took 5 bases from V and 7 from J, leaving 14 bases between them. The DNA of the CDR3 is TGTGCCAGCAGTGAACAGGGAAGCTCTGGCTACACCTTC. Protein: CASSEQGSSGYTF.

This chain connects TRBV19 to TRBJ1-2; D is uncertain. The CDR3 covers 12 residues. Germline V gene sequence: CDR1 LNHDA, CDR2 SQIVND (reference sequence). V gave up 5 bases and J gave up 6 bases, with 10 bases separating them. The CDR3 reads CASSGRAHGYTF. In DNA form, the CDR3 reads TGTGCCAGTAGTGGGAGAGCTCATGGCTACACCTTC.

The J gene is TRBJ2-7, the V gene TRBV12-3 or TRBV12-4, with 7 bases that match TRBD2. With V trimmed by 9 bases and J by 0 bases, 5 bases remained unmatched. The CDR3 length is 13 residues. CDR3 loop: CASERGDSYEQYF. The CDR3 region has the DNA TGTGCCAGTGAGCGGGGCGACTCCTACGAGCAGTACTTC.

This rearrangement joins TRBV9 to TRBJ2-1; maybe TRBD2 (6 bases). Trimming removed 4 bases from V and 0 bases from J, with 14 bases in between. The CDR3 runs to 16 residues. Germline-derived CDR1 and CDR2 are SGDLS and YYNGEE. In DNA form, the CDR3 reads TGTGCCAGCAGCTCCCGGGGGAGCTCCTCCTACAATGAGCAGTTCTTC. This translates into CASSSRGSSSYNEQFF.

This clone was recorded once. The chain is built from TRBV18 and TRBJ2-7, with 8 bases matching TRBD1. Germline trimming cut 6 bases from V and 4 bases from J; bases unmatched to any gene: 8. CDR1 and CDR2 from the germline V gene are KGHSH and LQKENI. The length of the CDR3 is 14 residues. This CDR3 reads CASSADRVKYEQYF. For the CDR3, the DNA is TGTGCCAGCTCTGCGGACAGGGTAAAATACGAGCAGTACTTC.

The rearrangement uses TRBV24-1 and TRBJ2-5; 10 positions agree with TRBD1. This CDR3 spans 15 amino acids. CDR1 is KGHDR, CDR2 SFDVKD, per germline. The trim removed 3 bases at V and 4 bases at J, leaving 4 bases unmatched. The CDR3 nucleotides read TGTGCCACCAGTGATGTGGGACAGGGGAGAGAGACCCAGTACTTC. It is translated as CATSDVGQGRETQYF.

This clone was detected once. This chain joins TRBV5-1 and TRBJ2-1, with 7 bases lining up with TRBD1. CDR1 is SGHRS and CDR2 is YFSETQ in the germline V gene. The ends lost 4 bases at V and 5 bases at J; junction bases unmatched: 6. The CDR3 extends over 14 amino acids. CDR3 bases: TGCGCCAGCAGCCCGGGACAGCTCAACAATGAGCAGTTCTTC. It codes for CASSPGQLNNEQFF.

The CDR3 reads CASSLRQGVNEQFF. In DNA form, the CDR3 reads TGCGCCAGCAGCCTAAGACAGGGCGTAAATGAGCAGTTCTTC. This chain connects TRBV5-1 to TRBJ2-1; 7 nucleotides align to TRBD1. V was clipped by 4 bases and J by 7 bases; unmatched bases: 8. The CDR3 has 14 amino acids. CDR1 and CDR2 from the germline V gene are SGHRS and YFSETQ.

CDR3 in amino acids: CASSVKQGRVTEAFF. CDR3 bases: TGTGCCAGCAGTGTAAAGCAGGGGCGGGTCACTGAAGCTTTCTTT. V usage is TRBV2 and J usage is TRBJ1-1; a weak D match, TRBD1 (6 bases). Trimming shortened V by 4 bases and J by 4 bases, and 16 bases separated the two germline ends. From germline, CDR1 is SNHLY and CDR2 FYNNEI. The CDR3 length is 15 residues. The whole variable domain, remainder taken from reference TRBV2 and TRBJ1-1, is EPEVTQTPSHQVTQMGQEVILRCVPISNHLYFYWYRQILGQKVEFLVSFYNNEISEKSEIFDDQFSVERPDGSNFTLKIRSTKLEDSAMYFCASSVKQGRVTEAFFGQGTRLTVV.

V gene TRBV5-1 combines with J gene TRBJ2-7, with 9 nucleotides matching TRBD1. The trim removed 0 bases at V and 6 bases at J, leaving 7 bases unmatched. Germline values: CDR1 SGHRS, CDR2 YFSETQ. This CDR3 spans 15 amino acids. The CDR3 bases are TGCGCCAGCAGCTTGGAAGGGACAGGGTACTCCGAGCAGTACTTC. Translated, it gives CASSLEGTGYSEQYF.

The chain links TRBV6-5 to TRBJ1-4; D call uncertain. Trimming left V 6 bases short and J 4 bases short, with 3 bases between. Germline lookup yields CDR1 MNHEY and CDR2 SVGAGI. CDR3 length: 11 amino acids. The DNA for the CDR3 is TGTGCCAGCAGGAATAATGAAAAACTGTTTTTT. Translated, it gives CASRNNEKLFF.

This clone was counted once. This sequence joins TRBV7-9 and TRBJ2-7; D not certain. The CDR3 has 11 residues. V gave up 5 bases and J gave up 3 bases, with 5 bases separating them. Germline values: CDR1 SEHNR, CDR2 FQNEAQ (reference sequence). In DNA form, the CDR3 reads TGTGCCAGCAGCAGTTTCTACGAGCAGTACTTC. Translating it yields CASSSFYEQYF.

The chain combines TRBV5-1 with TRBJ2-7; D is unclear. V lost 5 bases, J lost 7 bases, and 10 bases lay in between. Looked up from germline, CDR1 is SGHRS and CDR2 is YFSETQ. The CDR3 is 11 amino acids. The CDR3 loop reads CASRGALEQYF. Written as DNA, the CDR3 is TGCGCCAGCAGAGGAGCGTTAGAGCAGTACTTC. The variable domain in full, with the rest retrieved from reference TRBV5-1 and TRBJ2-7, is KAGVTQTPRYLIKTRGQQVTLSCSPISGHRSVSWYQQTPGQGLQFLFEYFSETQRNKGNFPGRFSGRQFSNSRSEMNVSTLELGDSALYLCASRGALEQYFGPGTRLTVT.